This T cell receptor (beta chain) was profiled in a study of neurological immune-mediated disorders. The cDNA came from 5'RACE, which used 10-nucleotide random UMIs. TCRdb passed the 5' RACE reads through MiXCR, listing each CDR3 protein once. Altogether roughly 80,000 distinct CDR3 sequences are present, about 9.4% being singletons, with the ten largest covering roughly 1.8%. This clonotype was recorded at least ten times. Its antigen remains unknown. Germline CDR1 DFQATT, CDR2 SNEGSKA (reference sequence). The CDR3 has 15 amino acids. Trimming removed 2 bases from V and 10 bases from J, with 21 bases in between. Regarding the study as a whole: Expanded clones shared no identical CDR3 amino acid sequences across subjects, which suggested private TCR-beta repertoires in all groups.

The TCR sequence derives from a man aged 40-49 years in good health. Sample: PBMCs. The chain employs TRBV20-1 and TRBJ2-1; D is possibly TRBD1 (5 bases). CDR3 protein: CSARTDTPGSGEQFF. The CDR3 DNA reads as TGCAGTGCTAGAACGGACACCCCGGGCTCTGGGGAGCAGTTCTTC.